The sequence of this TCR beta chain was determined in a study of neurological immune-mediated disorders. Study-wide points: When grouped phylogenetically, the repertoires of 18 of the 34 multiple sclerosis patients fell together in one related-CDR3 cluster, which is a possible signature.

The CDR3 spans 12 residues. Between the trimmed V and J ends, which lost 7 bases and 4 bases, there was a span of 7 bases. Germline V gives CDR1 KGHSH, CDR2 LQKENI. TCRdb independently ran MiXCR on the 5' RACE reads; one entry per CDR3 protein. The sample contains approximately 80,000 distinct CDR3 sequences, 4.5% to 7.5% of which appear only once. This clonotype was detected many times. What it recognizes is unknown. The time point is: longitudinal time-point 2. The chain recombines TRBV18 with TRBJ2-2; D gene unclear. The receptor comes from a woman aged 55-70 years with multiple sclerosis. The sequenced material came from PBMCs. The CDR3 DNA reads TGTGCCAGCTGGCCCGGCACCGGGGAGCTGTTTTTT. This translates into CASWPGTGELFF.